Described below is a single T cell receptor (beta chain) sequence and its context. Its target is not known. This entry is derived from a study of cytomegalovirus exposure and HLA in healthy donors. Study outcomes and limitations: The tendency of first-cohort TCR clusters to co-occur in the 90 to 150 validation repertoires was the finding of a later analysis. Rarity marked most TCR sequences, yet some public TCRs occurred in many donors. The study labeled under 200 TCR beta chains cytomegalovirus-associated. Diagnosis of cytomegalovirus status made by the classifier reportedly showed high specificity and sensitivity.

The data were produced by immunoSEQ multiplex PCR, yet TCRdb's version contains in-frame clones alone and is incomplete. In the table there are about 76,000 clones, around 95% of which are singletons. This CDR3 is 16 amino acids long. With 4 bases removed from V and 2 bases from J, the gap between germline ends came to 12 bases. In germline, CDR1 is SGHDN, CDR2 FVKESK. The clonotype was recovered from a woman aged 18-30 years in good health and CMV-seropositive. The sample comprised PBMCs. This sequence joins TRBV14 and TRBJ1-6; the D gene is possibly TRBD1 (5 bases). The CDR3 bases are TGTGCCAGCAGCCCACTCGCGGGGGCCTATAATTCACCCCTCCACTTT. The encoded protein is CASSPLAGAYNSPLHF. Supplemented by reference TRBV14 and TRBJ1-6, the full variable domain reads EAGVTQFPSHSVIEKGQTVTLRCDPISGHDNLYWYRRVMGKEIKFLLHFVKESKQDESGMPNNRFLAERTGGTYSTLKVQPAELEDSGVYFCASSPLAGAYNSPLHFGNGTRLTVT.